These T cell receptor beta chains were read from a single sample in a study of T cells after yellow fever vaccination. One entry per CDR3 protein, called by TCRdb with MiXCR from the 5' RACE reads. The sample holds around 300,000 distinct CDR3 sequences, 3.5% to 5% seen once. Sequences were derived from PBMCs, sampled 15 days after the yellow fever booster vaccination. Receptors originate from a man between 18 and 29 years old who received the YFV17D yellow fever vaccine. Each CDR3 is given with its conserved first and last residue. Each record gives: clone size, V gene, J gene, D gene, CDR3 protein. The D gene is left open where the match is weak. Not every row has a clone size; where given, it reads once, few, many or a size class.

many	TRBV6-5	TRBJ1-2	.	CASSRDTPGGYGYTF
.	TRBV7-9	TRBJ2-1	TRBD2	CASSPRLAGDLFGEQFF
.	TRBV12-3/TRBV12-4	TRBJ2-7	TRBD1	CASSLRGQDEQYF
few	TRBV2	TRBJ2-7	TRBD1	CASSASGGSLYEQYF
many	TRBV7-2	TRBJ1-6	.	CASSADTNSPLHF
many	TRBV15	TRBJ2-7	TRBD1	CATSSGTGPYEQYF
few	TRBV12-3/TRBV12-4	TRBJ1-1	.	CASSKQENTEAFF
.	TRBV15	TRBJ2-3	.	CATSRGGTPNTQYF
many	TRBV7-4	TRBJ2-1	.	CASSLRGCPRNEQFF
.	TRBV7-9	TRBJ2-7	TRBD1	CASSLYRGTGDF
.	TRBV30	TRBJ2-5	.	CAWSPEYQETQYF
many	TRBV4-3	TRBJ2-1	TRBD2	CASSRASGDNEQFF
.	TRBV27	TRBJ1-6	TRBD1	CASSSGQGTYNSPLHF
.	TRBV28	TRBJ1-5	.	CASSYASMSSRPQHF
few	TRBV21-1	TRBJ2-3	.	CASSDGYGGADTQYF
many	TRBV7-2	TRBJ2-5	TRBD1	CASSDRGRGETQYF
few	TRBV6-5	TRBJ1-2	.	CASSPGADGYTF
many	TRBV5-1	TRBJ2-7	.	CASSLVSEQYF
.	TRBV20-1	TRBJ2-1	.	CSAPRTGTPVYNEQFF
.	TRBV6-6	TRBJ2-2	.	CASIIGGGSVTGELFF
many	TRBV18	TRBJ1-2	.	CASSPGDGYTF
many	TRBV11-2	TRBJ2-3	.	CASSLATPSTDTQYF
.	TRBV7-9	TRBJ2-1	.	CASSLVRVDKEQFF
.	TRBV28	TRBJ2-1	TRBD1	CASSFRDRVRSTDSYNEQFF
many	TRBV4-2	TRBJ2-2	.	CASSQVGGGPNTGELFF
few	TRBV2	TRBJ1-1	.	CASSAAGAFF